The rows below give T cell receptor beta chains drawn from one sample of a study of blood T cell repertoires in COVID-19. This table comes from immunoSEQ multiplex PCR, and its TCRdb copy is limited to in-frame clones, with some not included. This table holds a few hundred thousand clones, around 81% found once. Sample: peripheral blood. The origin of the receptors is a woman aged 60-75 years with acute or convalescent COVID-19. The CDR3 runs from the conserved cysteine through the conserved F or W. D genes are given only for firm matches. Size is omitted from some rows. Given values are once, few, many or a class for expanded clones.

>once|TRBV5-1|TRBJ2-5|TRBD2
TGCGCCCGCAGCCCGGGACTAGCGGGGGGGCGGGAAGAGACCCAGTACTTC
CARSPGLAGGREETQYF
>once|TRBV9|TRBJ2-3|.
TGTGCCAGCAGCGTAGGTCGCGGCCTGAGCACAGATACGCAGTATTTT
CASSVGRGLSTDTQYF
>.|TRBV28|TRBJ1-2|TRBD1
TGTGCCAGCAGTTTAAACAGGGGCGAGGGCTACACCTTC
CASSLNRGEGYTF
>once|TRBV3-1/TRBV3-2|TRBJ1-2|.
TGTGCCAGCAGCCAAAAGGGGCCCCACTATGGCTACACCTTC
CASSQKGPHYGYTF
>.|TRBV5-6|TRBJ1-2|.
TGTGCCAGCAGCTTGGAAGTTTCGGGGGGGCACTATGGCTACACCTTC
CASSLEVSGGHYGYTF
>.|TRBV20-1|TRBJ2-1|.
TGCAGTGCTAGAGATACATACGAGCAGTTCTTC
CSARDTYEQFF
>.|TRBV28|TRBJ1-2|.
TGTGCCAGCAGTTTTATCAGGGAGGCCGACGGCTACACCTTC
CASSFIREADGYTF
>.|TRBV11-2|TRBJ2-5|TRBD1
TGTGCCAGCAGCTACAGGGGGCCAGGGATTGTAGAGACCCAGTACTTC
CASSYRGPGIVETQYF
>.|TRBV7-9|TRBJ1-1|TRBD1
TGTGCCAGCAGCAAGGGACAGGGCGCGCAGCCTGAAGCTTTCTTT
CASSKGQGAQPEAFF
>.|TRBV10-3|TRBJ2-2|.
TGTGCCATCAGTGAGTCGTCAGTTACCGGGGAGCTGTTTTTT
CAISESSVTGELFF
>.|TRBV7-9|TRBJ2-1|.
TGTGCCAGCAGCTCGTTCGAGACTTACAATGAGCAGTTCTTC
CASSSFETYNEQFF
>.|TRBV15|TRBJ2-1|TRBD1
TGTGCCACCAGCAACCGGGACAGCACGAACAATGAGCAGTTCTTC
CATSNRDSTNNEQFF
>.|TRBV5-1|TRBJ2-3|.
TGCGCCAGCACCGGGGGGCCAGATACGCAGTATTTT
CASTGGPDTQYF
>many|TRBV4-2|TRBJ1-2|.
TGTGCCAGCAGCCAGGCTCGGGAGCGCGTGGATGGCTACACCTTC
CASSQARERVDGYTF
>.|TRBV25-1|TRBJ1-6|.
TGTGCCAGCAAATTCCTCTCATGGCGGGATAAAAATTCACCCCTCCACTTT
CASKFLSWRDKNSPLHF
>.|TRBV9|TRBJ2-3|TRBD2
TGTGCCAGCAGCGTCTACGCTAGCGGGGGGGCGTCGGATACGCAGTATTTT
CASSVYASGGASDTQYF
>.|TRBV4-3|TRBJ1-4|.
TGCGCCAGCAGCCAAGATAGGGGGAGGGGGGAAAAACTGTTTTTT
CASSQDRGRGEKLFF
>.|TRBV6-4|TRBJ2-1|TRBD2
TGTGCCAGCACTGTCGGACTAGCGGGGGGCGCCGTCTACAATGAGCAGTTCTTC
CASTVGLAGGAVYNEQFF
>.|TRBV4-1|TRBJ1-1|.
TGCGCCAGCAGCCAAGTCGGGGGAACTGAAGCTTTCTTT
CASSQVGGTEAFF
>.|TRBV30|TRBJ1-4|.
TGTGCCTGGAGTAATACAGAAGATGAAAAACTGTTTTTT
CAWSNTEDEKLFF
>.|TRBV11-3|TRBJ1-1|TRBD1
TGTGCCAGCAGCTTGGGGACAGGGGCCAACACTGAAGCTTTCTTT
CASSLGTGANTEAFF
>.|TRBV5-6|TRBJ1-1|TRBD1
TGTGCCAGCACCGTCGACAGGGCTTATAACACTGAAGCTTTCTTT
CASTVDRAYNTEAFF
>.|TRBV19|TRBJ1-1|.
TGTGCCAGTAGTATTCGAAATCCGGGACACCGGTTTGAAGCTTTCTTT
CASSIRNPGHRFEAFF
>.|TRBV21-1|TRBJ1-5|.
TGTGCCAGCAGCAAATGGGCACCGGGGGGGCTATGCTATAGCAATCAGCCCCAGCATTTT
CASSKWAPGGLCYSNQPQHF
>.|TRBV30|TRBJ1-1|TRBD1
TGTGCCTGGAGAAGTCCGGGACAGATGAACACTGAAGCTTTCTTT
CAWRSPGQMNTEAFF
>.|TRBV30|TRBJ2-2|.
TGTGCCTGGAGTAGAGGGACTTCCGGGGAGCTGTTTTTT
CAWSRGTSGELFF
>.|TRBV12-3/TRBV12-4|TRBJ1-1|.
TGTGCCAGCACCTTAACGGGGGGGAGTGAAGCTTTCTTT
CASTLTGGSEAFF